This T cell receptor beta chain was identified in a study of cytomegalovirus exposure and HLA in healthy donors. Study details: Out of around 360 genotyped donors, 81% belonged to the Caucasian-associated ancestry cluster.

The PCR had 60 Vbeta and 13 Jbeta primers. Assay used: immunoSEQ multiplex PCR; TCRdb lists only in-frame clones, some missing. The sample has approximately 170,000 clones, 85% seen once. The V and J ends lost 8 bases and 4 bases, in that order; junction bases with no gene match: 13. Germline V gene lookup returns CDR1 LNHDA and CDR2 SQIVND (reference sequence). This CDR3 has 16 amino acids. The chain uses TRBV19 and TRBJ2-2; TRBD1 agrees at 7 bases. Sequencing used PBMCs. This TCR was recovered from a boy aged 2 to 9 in good health and CMV-seronegative. This chain's CDR3 is CASSSLTGVGTGELFF. In nucleotides, the CDR3 is TGTGCCAGTTCTTCGTTAACAGGGGTAGGCACCGGGGAGCTGTTTTTT.